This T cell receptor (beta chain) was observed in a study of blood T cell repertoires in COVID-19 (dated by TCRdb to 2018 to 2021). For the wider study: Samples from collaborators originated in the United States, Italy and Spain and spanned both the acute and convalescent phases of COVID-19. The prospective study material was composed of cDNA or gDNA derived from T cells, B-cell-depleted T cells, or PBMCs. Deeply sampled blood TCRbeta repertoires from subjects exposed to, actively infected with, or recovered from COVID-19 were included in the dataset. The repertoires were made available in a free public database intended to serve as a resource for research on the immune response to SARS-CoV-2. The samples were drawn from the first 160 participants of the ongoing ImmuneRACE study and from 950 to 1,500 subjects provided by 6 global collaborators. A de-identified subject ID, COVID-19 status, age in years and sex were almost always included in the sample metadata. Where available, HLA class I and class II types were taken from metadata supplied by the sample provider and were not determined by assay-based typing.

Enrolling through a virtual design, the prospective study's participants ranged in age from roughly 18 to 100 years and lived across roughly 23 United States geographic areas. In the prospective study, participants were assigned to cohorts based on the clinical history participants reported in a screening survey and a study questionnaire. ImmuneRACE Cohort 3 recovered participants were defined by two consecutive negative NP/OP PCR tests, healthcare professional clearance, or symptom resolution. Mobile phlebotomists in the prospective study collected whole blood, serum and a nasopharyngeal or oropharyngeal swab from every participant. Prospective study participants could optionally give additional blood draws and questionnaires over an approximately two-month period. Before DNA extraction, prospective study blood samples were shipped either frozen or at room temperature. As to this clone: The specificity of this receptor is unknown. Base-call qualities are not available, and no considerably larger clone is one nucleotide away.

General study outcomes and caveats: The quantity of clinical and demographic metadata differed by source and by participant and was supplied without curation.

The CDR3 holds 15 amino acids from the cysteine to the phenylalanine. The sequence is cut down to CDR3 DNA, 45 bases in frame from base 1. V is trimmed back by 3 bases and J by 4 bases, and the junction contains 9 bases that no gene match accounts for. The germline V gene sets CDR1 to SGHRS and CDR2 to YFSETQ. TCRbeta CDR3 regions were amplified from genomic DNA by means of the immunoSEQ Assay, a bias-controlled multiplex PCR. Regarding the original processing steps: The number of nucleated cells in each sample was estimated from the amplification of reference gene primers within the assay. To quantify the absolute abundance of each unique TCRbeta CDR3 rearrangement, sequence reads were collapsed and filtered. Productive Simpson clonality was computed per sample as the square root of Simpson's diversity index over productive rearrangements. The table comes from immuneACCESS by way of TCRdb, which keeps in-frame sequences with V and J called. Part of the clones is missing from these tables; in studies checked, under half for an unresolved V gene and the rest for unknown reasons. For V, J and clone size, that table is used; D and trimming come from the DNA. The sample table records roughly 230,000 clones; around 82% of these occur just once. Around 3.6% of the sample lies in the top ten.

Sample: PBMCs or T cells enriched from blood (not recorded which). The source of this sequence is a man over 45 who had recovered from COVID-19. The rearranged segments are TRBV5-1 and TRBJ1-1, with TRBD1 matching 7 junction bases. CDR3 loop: CASSSGQGEGTEAFF. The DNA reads TGCGCCAGCAGCTCTGGGCAGGGGGAAGGCACTGAAGCTTTCTTT. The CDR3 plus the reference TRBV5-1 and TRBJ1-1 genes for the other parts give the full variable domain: KAGVTQTPRYLIKTRGQQVTLSCSPISGHRSVSWYQQTPGQGLQFLFEYFSETQRNKGNFPGRFSGRQFSNSRSEMNVSTLELGDSALYLCASSSGQGEGTEAFFGQGTRLTVV.